The clone carrying this TCR beta chain was counted once. This sample's treatment: some 19 received Ad26.COV2.S at low or high dose, single or two shots; roughly five received placebo; per-sample allocation not given. The study sampled participants on day 63 after the first vaccine or placebo injection. Assay: immunoSEQ multiplex PCR; the TCRdb copy retains only in-frame clones and omits some. The sample yields about 680,000 clones, around 89% seen once. This record belongs to a study of Ad26.COV2.S vaccination and SARS-CoV-2 variants. V was clipped by 6 bases and J by 16 bases; unmatched bases: 11. In germline, CDR1 is LNHDA, CDR2 SQIVND (reference sequence). This CDR3 has 13 amino acids.

Specimen: peripheral blood, collected in a trial of Ad26.COV2.S vaccine versus placebo. The chain recombines TRBV19 with TRBJ2-1, with TRBD2 matching over 11 bases. The receptor was isolated from a person between 18 and 59 years old who received the Ad26.COV2.S COVID-19 vaccine or a placebo. The CDR3, as DNA: TGTGCCAGTAGCCCTCTCACTAGCGGGAGCAGTTTCTTC. It specifies CASSPLTSGSSFF.